Listed here are 8 T cell receptor beta chains from one sample, sequenced in a study of T-cell memory formation after mild COVID-19. TCRdb fed the 5' RACE reads into MiXCR, producing one record per CDR3 protein. This table holds about 560,000 distinct CDR3 sequences, less than 25% found once. The sequenced material came from PBMCs or a T cell subset sorted from them (not recorded which). These receptors came from an adult woman who had mild COVID-19 (a few samples of this study predate the infection). Cell type and time point are not known.

This clonotype was recorded a few times. The chain recombines TRBV3-1 with TRBJ2-7; D call uncertain. Germline V gives CDR1 LGHDT, CDR2 YNNKEL (reference sequence). Trimming left V 4 bases short and J 2 bases short, with 15 bases between. The CDR3 consists of 15 residues. The CDR3, as DNA: TGTGCCAGCAGCCCCGGCCCCGTCGACCCCTACGAGCAGTACTTC. Amino acid sequence: CASSPGPVDPYEQYF.

The chain is built from TRBV12-3 or TRBV12-4 and TRBJ1-5; D not resolved. The V and J ends lost 7 bases and 1 base respectively, with 11 bases between them. The CDR3 has 14 amino acids. CDR3 in amino acids: CASTIAASNQPQHF. As DNA, the CDR3 is TGTGCCAGCACCATAGCGGCGAGCAATCAGCCCCAGCATTTT.

The CDR3 loop is CASGVSDRIFNYGYTF. The CDR3 nucleotides read TGTGCCAGCGGGGTTTCGGACAGGATTTTTAACTATGGCTACACCTTC. V is TRBV12-3 or TRBV12-4 and J is TRBJ1-2; 7 bases line up with TRBD1. This CDR3 is built from 16 residues. V gave up 8 bases and J gave up 1 base; unmatched junction bases: 13.

The chain is built from TRBV20-1 and TRBJ1-1, with D perhaps matching TRBD1 (5 bases). Trimming pared 6 bases from V and 2 bases from J, leaving 13 bases between. Germline CDR1 DFQATT, CDR2 SNEGSKA (reference sequence). The CDR3 totals 13 residues. For the CDR3, the DNA is TGCAGTGCGGGACCGTTATCCAACACTGAAGCTTTCTTT. It translates to CSAGPLSNTEAFF.

This clonotype was seen ten or more times. CDR3 in DNA: TGTGCCAGCAGCTTCGGTCTGTCCTACGAGCAGTACTTC. This codes for CASSFGLSYEQYF. The rearrangement uses TRBV5-6 and TRBJ2-7; no definite D call. Germline V gene data show CDR1 as SGHDT and CDR2 as YYEEEE. Trimming cost V 2 bases and J 1 base, with 7 bases left between them. This CDR3 is built from 13 residues.

Concerning this clonotype itself: The junction differs from germline at one of its ends, possibly a read error. The chain links TRBV7-9 to TRBJ2-1; 7 nucleotides agree with TRBD1. CDR3 length: 18 amino acids. The germline V gene encodes CDR1 SEHNR and CDR2 FQNEAQ (reference sequence). The CDR3 sequence is CASSFRLTPGGFYSEQFF. In DNA form, the CDR3 reads TGTGCCAGCAGCTTTAGACTAACCCCAGGGGGATTCTACAGTGAGCAGTTCTTC.

There are a few counts of this clonotype. The chain recombines TRBV20-1 with TRBJ1-4; 7 bases line up with TRBD1. The trim removed 1 base at V and 8 bases at J, leaving 4 bases unmatched. Per the germline V gene, CDR1 is DFQATT and CDR2 is SNEGSKA (reference sequence). The CDR3 is made up of 13 amino acids. The CDR3 is CSARGGQTEKLFF. The DNA of the CDR3 is TGCAGTGCTAGAGGGGGACAGACGGAAAAACTGTTTTTT.

This chain joins TRBV4-2 and TRBJ2-5; TRBD1 agrees at 7 bases. Germline loops: CDR1 LGHNA, CDR2 YNFKEQ. Trimming took 1 base from V and 4 from J; bases not matched to a gene: 9. This CDR3 has 16 amino acids. The CDR3 region is CASSQALRGGGETQYF. In DNA form, the CDR3 reads TGTGCCAGCAGCCAAGCTTTACGAGGGGGCGGAGAGACCCAGTACTTC.